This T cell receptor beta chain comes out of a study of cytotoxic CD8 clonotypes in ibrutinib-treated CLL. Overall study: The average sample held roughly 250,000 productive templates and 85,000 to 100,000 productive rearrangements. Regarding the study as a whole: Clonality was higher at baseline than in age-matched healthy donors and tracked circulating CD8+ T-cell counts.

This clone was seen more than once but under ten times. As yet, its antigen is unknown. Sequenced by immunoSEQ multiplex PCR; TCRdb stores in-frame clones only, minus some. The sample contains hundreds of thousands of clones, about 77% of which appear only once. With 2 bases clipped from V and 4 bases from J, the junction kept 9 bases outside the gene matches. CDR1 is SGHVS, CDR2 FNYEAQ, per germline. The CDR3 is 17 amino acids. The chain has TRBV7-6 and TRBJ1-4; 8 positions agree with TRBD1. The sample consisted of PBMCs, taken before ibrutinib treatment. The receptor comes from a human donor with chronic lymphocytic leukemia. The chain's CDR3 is CASSLFPRGQNNEKLFF. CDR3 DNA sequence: TGTGCCAGCAGCTTATTTCCCAGGGGGCAGAATAATGAAAAACTGTTTTTT.